Listed below are T cell receptor beta chains from one sample, sequenced in a study of shared clonotypes between healthy human individuals. Assay: immunoSEQ multiplex PCR; the TCRdb copy retains only in-frame clones and omits some. The sample comprises about 2.4 million clones, over 85% of which are singletons, and around 0.37% rests with the top ten. Sequencing used naive CD4+ T cells from PBMCs. These receptors were obtained from a man between 18 and 35 years old in good health. Some clones in this sample may be carry-over from other donors' samples. The CDR3 runs from the conserved cysteine through the conserved F or W. D genes are given only for firm matches. Clone size is stated in some rows and not others, as once, few, many or a class when expanded.

J: TRBJ2-1
V: TRBV4-3
D: -
size: -
DNA: TGCGCCAGCAGCCAAGCCGAACAGGGACGGTCCTACAATGAGCAGTTCTTC
CDR3: CASSQAEQGRSYNEQFF

J: TRBJ1-6
V: TRBV27
D: -
size: -
DNA: TGTGCCAGCAGTTTTCTAGATTCACCCCTCCACTTT
CDR3: CASSFLDSPLHF

J: TRBJ1-2
V: TRBV4-3
D: -
size: -
DNA: TGCGCCAGCAGCCCGACAAGTGGTCAGGGGACAAGGGGAAACTATGGCTACACCTTC
CDR3: CASSPTSGQGTRGNYGYTF

J: TRBJ1-2
V: TRBV2
D: -
size: once
DNA: TGTGCCAGCAGTGACCCAGGGGAGTCGGCTAACTATGGCTACACCTTC
CDR3: CASSDPGESANYGYTF

J: TRBJ2-5
V: TRBV29-1
D: -
size: -
DNA: TGCAGCGTCTCCATCACAGGGCATGGCGAGACCCAGTACTTC
CDR3: CSVSITGHGETQYF

J: TRBJ1-6
V: TRBV14
D: -
size: -
DNA: TGTGCCAGCAGCCGTACAGGGAATTCACCCCTCCACTTT
CDR3: CASSRTGNSPLHF

J: TRBJ2-1
V: TRBV7-6
D: TRBD2
size: -
DNA: TGTGCCAGCAGCATACCGGGACTAGCGGGAGACACCACCTCCTACAATGAGCAGTTCTTC
CDR3: CASSIPGLAGDTTSYNEQFF

J: TRBJ1-4
V: TRBV28
D: -
size: -
DNA: TGTGCCAGCAGTTTCGGACAGAGCGGGGATGAAAAACTGTTTTTT
CDR3: CASSFGQSGDEKLFF

J: TRBJ1-2
V: TRBV29-1
D: TRBD1
size: -
DNA: TGCAGCGTTCCCAGAACGGACAGGGGGTCGGGGGACTATGGCTACACCTTC
CDR3: CSVPRTDRGSGDYGYTF

J: TRBJ2-7
V: TRBV5-1
D: TRBD1
size: -
DNA: TGCGCCAGCAGGGAGGACAGGGGCGACGAGCAGTACTTC
CDR3: CASREDRGDEQYF

J: TRBJ1-2
V: TRBV5-1
D: -
size: -
DNA: TGCGCCAGCAGCTTGGACGGTCCCACGGCGTGGGATGGCTACACCTTC
CDR3: CASSLDGPTAWDGYTF